The 13 T cell receptor beta chains listed next were all sequenced from one sample in a study of T cell responses to AZD1222 COVID-19 vaccine. TCRdb keeps only in-frame clones here, not all; method: immunoSEQ multiplex PCR. This table holds about 100,000 clones, roughly 89% found once. The sample in question was peripheral blood, obtained on day 0 of AZD1222 vaccination. The receptors originated from an adult in good health.

There are a few counts of this clone. The chain is built from TRBV19 and TRBJ1-2; D gene uncertain. The CDR3 contains 15 residues. Trimming pared 0 bases from V and 8 bases from J, leaving 16 bases between. In germline, CDR1 is LNHDA, CDR2 SQIVND (reference sequence). The CDR3 DNA sequence: TGTGCCAGTAGTATAGATTTAAATCGTCCTCCGGGCTACACCTTC. Residues: CASSIDLNRPPGYTF.

For the CDR3, the DNA is TGCGCCAGCAGCTCGCGCGGGGGGGCGAGAACTGAAGCTTTCTTT. Residues: CASSSRGGARTEAFF. The genes are TRBV5-1 and TRBJ1-1, with a weak D call TRBD1 (6 bases). The CDR3 is made up of 15 amino acids. Trimming stripped 3 bases from V and 5 bases from J, with 17 bases between. The germline V gene has CDR1 SGHRS and CDR2 YFSETQ.

A remark on this clone: Within the sample, other DNA sequences also encode this same CDR3. This rearrangement joins TRBV5-1 to TRBJ1-5; D is ambiguous. The CDR3 has 13 amino acids. CDR1 is SGHRS and CDR2 is YFSETQ in the germline V gene. The V end lost 0 bases, the J end lost 4 bases, and 5 bases lay between the germline ends. In nucleotides, the CDR3 is TGCGCCAGCAGCTTGGATGCAAATCAGCCCCAGCATTTT. It translates to CASSLDANQPQHF.

The rearrangement uses TRBV30 and TRBJ2-3, with 9 bases lining up with TRBD1. Germline V gives CDR1 GTSNPN, CDR2 SVGIG (reference sequence). The CDR3 extends over 13 amino acids. V dropped 1 base and J dropped 4; count of bases not matched to a gene: 0. CDR3 sequence: CAWSGQGADTQYF. The CDR3 DNA follows: TGTGCCTGGAGTGGACAGGGGGCAGATACGCAGTATTTT.

V gene TRBV5-1 combines with J gene TRBJ2-5, with D possibly TRBD2 on 5 matching bases. Trimming left V 4 bases short and J 9 bases short, with 19 bases between. The CDR3 has 14 residues. Germline V gene lookup returns CDR1 SGHRS and CDR2 YFSETQ. In DNA, the CDR3 is TGCGCCAGCAGCGTAGAAACTAGATCCGGGGCCCAGTACTTC. It specifies CASSVETRSGAQYF.

This clone appeared once. The CDR3 DNA follows: TGCGCCAGCAGCTCTGCTTTCCAGCGGGAGCTCAATGAGCAGTTCTTC. Translating it yields CASSSAFQRELNEQFF. This chain connects TRBV5-1 to TRBJ2-1, with 8 nucleotides matching TRBD2. This CDR3 contains 16 residues. The J segment lost 6 bases and the V segment lost 3 bases, leaving 11 bases of the junction unmatched. The germline gives CDR1 SGHRS, CDR2 YFSETQ. Based on the CDR3 plus reference TRBV5-1 and TRBJ2-1, the full variable domain is KAGVTQTPRYLIKTRGQQVTLSCSPISGHRSVSWYQQTPGQGLQFLFEYFSETQRNKGNFPGRFSGRQFSNSRSEMNVSTLELGDSALYLCASSSAFQRELNEQFFGPGTRLTVL.

In nucleotides, the CDR3 is TGTGCCACCAGATTGAGGGGGACACCGATTAACTATGGCTACACCTTC. Amino acids: CATRLRGTPINYGYTF. The V call is TRBV24-1, the J call TRBJ1-2, with D perhaps TRBD1 (6 bases). The CDR3 runs 16 residues. V was clipped by 7 bases and J by 1 base, with 18 bases between them. Germline V gene sequence: CDR1 KGHDR, CDR2 SFDVKD.

The rearrangement links TRBV9 to TRBJ1-2; 8 bases match TRBD1. Germline CDR1 is SGDLS and CDR2 is YYNGEE. V was pared by 3 bases and J by 5 bases, with 18 bases of the junction left unmatched. The CDR3 runs to 18 residues. The CDR3 reads CASSADRVMGGGSYGYTF. CDR3 bases: TGTGCCAGCAGCGCGGACAGGGTAATGGGTGGAGGTAGTTATGGCTACACCTTC.

With regard to this clone: This sample also contains other DNA sequences that code for the same CDR3. This chain joins TRBV5-1 and TRBJ1-1; 7 bases match TRBD1. CDR1 SGHRS and CDR2 YFSETQ come from the germline V gene. V shed 4 bases, J shed 1 base, and the junction held 4 bases outside the gene matches. The CDR3 contains 14 residues. The CDR3 nucleotides read TGCGCCAGCAGCGAGGGACAGCCGAACACTGAAGCTTTCTTT. Translated: CASSEGQPNTEAFF.

This chain joins TRBV9 and TRBJ2-2; tentatively, D is TRBD2 (6 bases). V was cut by 4 bases and J by 6 bases, with 10 bases left in between. Germline V gene lookup returns CDR1 SGDLS and CDR2 YYNGEE. The CDR3 consists of 13 residues. The CDR3 loop reads CASSLRESGELFF. Here the CDR3 DNA reads TGTGCCAGCAGCTTACGGGAGTCCGGGGAGCTGTTTTTT.

As concerns this clone: The germline gene is not matched at one end of the junction; a read error may be the cause. Other DNA sequences in the same sample also yield this CDR3. The V call is TRBV27, the J call TRBJ1-2, with 9 bases matching TRBD1. The CDR3 contains 15 residues. The germline V gene has CDR1 MNHEY and CDR2 SMNVEV (reference sequence). The CDR3: CASSQRWTGDYGYTF. The CDR3 DNA reads TGTGCCAGCAGTCAAAGATGGACAGGGGACTACGGCTACACCTTC.

The table lists this clone with a count of one. A junction boundary mismatches the germline segment, possibly from a read error. The chain combines TRBV7-7 with TRBJ2-2, with TRBD1 matching 9 bases. The germline gives CDR1 SSHAT, CDR2 FNYEAQ (reference sequence). The CDR3 consists of 16 residues. The CDR3 is CASSSWGTGPTGELFF. The DNA of the CDR3 is TGTGCTAGCAGCTCCTGGGGGACAGGGCCCACCGGGGAGCTGTTTTTT.

The gene calls are TRBV7-9 and TRBJ2-7; 10 positions agree with TRBD2. The V and J ends lost 4 bases and 0 bases, in that order; junction bases with no gene match: 6. CDR1 and CDR2 from the germline V gene are SEHNR and FQNEAQ (reference sequence). This CDR3 spans 16 amino acids. CDR3 amino acids: CASSSPSGSISYEQYF. CDR3 in DNA: TGTGCCAGCAGCTCACCTAGCGGGAGCATCTCCTACGAGCAGTACTTC.